What follows describes a single T cell receptor (beta chain). Its antigen target is currently unknown. Base qualities were left out, and no much larger clone turns up one base away. Sequences MDHEN (CDR1) and SYDVKM (CDR2) are obtained from the germline V gene. V was cut back by 5 bases and J by 5 bases, leaving a gap of 7 bases between them. The CDR3 runs 12 amino acids, cysteine and phenylalanine included. Only the CDR3 DNA is retained, 36 bases long and in frame from the first base. The sample comes from a study of Ad26.COV2.S vaccination and SARS-CoV-2 variants (dated by TCRdb to the early 2020s). In terms of the full investigation: Donors in the vaccine arm were drawn from COV1001, a multicentre, randomized, double-blind, placebo-controlled phase I-IIa trial testing Ad26.COV2.S in healthy adults. Ad26.COV2.S was administered intramuscularly at a dose of 5x10^10 or 1x10^11 viral particles, either as one shot or as two shots given 56 days apart. TCRbeta repertoire sequencing was used to assess the specificity and breadth of SARS-CoV-2-reactive T cell receptors after Ad26.COV2.S vaccination. A total of 32 samples were included in the TCR-sequenced set, comprising 19 Ad26.COV2.S vaccine recipients, 5 placebo recipients and 8 SARS-CoV-2 convalescent individuals. Participants in the trial were split at random into five groups of five each, receiving low-dose or high-dose Ad26.COV2.S once or twice, or else placebo on both occasions. Blinding of investigators to trial group allocation was maintained during experiments and outcome assessment.

Findings and caveats that apply to the study as a whole: The authors noted that the TCR breadth and depth analyses may have underestimated total T cell responses. After vaccination, substantial breadth of spike-specific CD8+ and CD4+ T cell responses was reported. Ad26.COV2.S recipients had higher spike-specific TCR breadth than placebo recipients (P = 0.0014). The study was not powered for comparison of responses between vaccine doses or regimens. Comparable non-spike TCR breadth was observed between vaccine and placebo recipients, consistent with only spike being contained in the vaccine.

The intended sense of this specimen's treatment or condition label: around 19 received Ad26.COV2.S at low or high dose, single or two shots; 5 received placebo; per-sample allocation not given. Repertoires of vaccine and placebo recipients were sequenced from samples collected on day 63 after the first injection. Cohort 1b enrolled around 23 adults aged 18-55 years at a single site in Boston, USA, between 29 July and 7 August 2020. Ad26.COV2.S was a replication-incompetent adenovirus type 26 vector expressing a prefusion-stabilized SARS-CoV-2 spike protein from the original Wuhan strain. The immunoSEQ Assay was the method used to sequence TCRbeta CDR3 regions. After extraction, genomic DNA underwent amplification by bias-controlled multiplex PCR, followed by high-throughput sequencing. The paper's processing steps were these. Collapsing and filtering of sequences were performed to quantify the absolute abundance of each unique TCRbeta CDR3 region. T cell fraction was estimated by normalizing TCRbeta template counts to usable DNA, with usable DNA measured through amplification of reference genes found in all nucleated cells. Repertoire TCRs were annotated as SARS-CoV-2-specific when V gene, CDR3 amino acid sequence and J gene were exactly matched to a known reactive TCR set. MIRA supplied the reference SARS-CoV-2 TCR set, which was filtered for enrichment in COVID-19-positive ImmuneCODE repertoires so that public or cross-reactive TCRs were removed. Using the MIRA antigens, annotated TCRs were further analysed by specific ORF or by position within an ORF. Breadth was defined as annotated unique rearrangements over total unique productive rearrangements; depth was the summed frequency of those rearrangements. Group comparisons of TCR breadth used two-sided Wilcoxon rank-sum tests. Imported from immuneACCESS, the table was reduced by TCRdb to in-frame sequences with V and J called. These copies leave out some clones; in studies compared against another copy, an unresolved V gene accounts for under half, and the cause of the remainder is not known. D and trimming come from the DNA, and the V and J calls and clone size come from that table. This sample has roughly 350,000 clones in its table, and roughly 90% of those were observed once. 6.4% of the sample is taken by the ten largest.

This clonotype was sampled from a person between 18 and 65 years old who received the Ad26.COV2.S COVID-19 vaccine or a placebo. The chain links TRBV28 with TRBJ1-5, with no confident D gene call. Sequencing was performed on peripheral blood, taken in a trial of Ad26.COV2.S vaccine versus placebo. The CDR3 loop reads CASSLQDQPQHF. The DNA sequence is TGTGCCAGCAGTCTCCAGGATCAGCCCCAGCATTTT. With the portions outside the CDR3 filled from the reference TRBV28 and TRBJ1-5 genes, the complete variable region becomes DVKVTQSSRYLVKRTGEKVFLECVQDMDHENMFWYRQDPGLGLRLIYFSYDVKMKEKGDIPEGYSVSREKKERFSLILESASTNQTSMYLCASSLQDQPQHFGDGTRLSIL.